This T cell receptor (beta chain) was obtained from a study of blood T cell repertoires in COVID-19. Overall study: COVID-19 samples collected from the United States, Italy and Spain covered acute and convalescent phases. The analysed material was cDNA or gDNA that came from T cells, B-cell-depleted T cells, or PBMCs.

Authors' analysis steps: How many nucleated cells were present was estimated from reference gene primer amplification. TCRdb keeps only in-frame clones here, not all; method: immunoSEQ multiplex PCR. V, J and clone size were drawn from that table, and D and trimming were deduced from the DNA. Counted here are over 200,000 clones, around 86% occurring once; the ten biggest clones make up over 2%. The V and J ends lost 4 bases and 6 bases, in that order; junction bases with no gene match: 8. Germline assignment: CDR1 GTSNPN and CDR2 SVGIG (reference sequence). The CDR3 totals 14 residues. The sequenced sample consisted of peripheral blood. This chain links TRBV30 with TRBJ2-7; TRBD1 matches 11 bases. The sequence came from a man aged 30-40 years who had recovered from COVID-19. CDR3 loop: CAWNRDRGTREQYF. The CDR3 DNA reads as TGTGCCTGGAACCGGGACAGGGGGACCCGCGAGCAGTACTTC.